This T cell receptor (beta chain) came from a study of shared clonotypes between healthy human individuals. This clone was seen a few times. This same CDR3 is encoded by further DNA sequences in the sample. The assay was immunoSEQ multiplex PCR, and TCRdb's table has in-frame clones only and misses some. This sample has more than 2,000,000 clones; around 94% occur once, and the top ten carry 0.11% to 0.15%. Germline CDR1 reads DFQATT; CDR2 reads SNEGSKA (reference sequence). Between the trimmed V and J ends, which lost 0 bases and 3 bases, there was a span of 3 bases. The CDR3 contains 11 residues. The sequence derives from a man aged 18 to 35 in good health. Sequencing input: naive CD4+ T cells sorted from blood. Subset noted: CD45RA+ positively selected. J is TRBJ2-7 and V is TRBV20-1, with no clear D. The CDR3 loop reads CSARDNYEQYF. For the CDR3, the DNA is TGCAGTGCTAGAGATAACTACGAGCAGTACTTC.